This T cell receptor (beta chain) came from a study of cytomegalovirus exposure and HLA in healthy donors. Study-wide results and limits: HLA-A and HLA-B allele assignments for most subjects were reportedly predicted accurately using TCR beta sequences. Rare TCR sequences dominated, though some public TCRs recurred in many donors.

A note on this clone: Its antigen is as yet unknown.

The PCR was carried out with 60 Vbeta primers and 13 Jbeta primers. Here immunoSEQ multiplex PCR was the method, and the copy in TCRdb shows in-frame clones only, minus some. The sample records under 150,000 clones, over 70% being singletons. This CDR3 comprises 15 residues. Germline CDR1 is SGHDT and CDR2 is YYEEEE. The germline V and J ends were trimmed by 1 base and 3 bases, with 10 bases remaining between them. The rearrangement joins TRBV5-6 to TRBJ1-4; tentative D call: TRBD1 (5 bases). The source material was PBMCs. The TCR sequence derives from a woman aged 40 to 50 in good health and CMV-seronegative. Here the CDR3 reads CASSLPGGANEKLFF. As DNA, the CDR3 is TGTGCCAGCAGCTTGCCGGGGGGAGCTAATGAAAAACTGTTTTTT.